This TCR beta chain was captured in a study of blood T cell repertoires in COVID-19. About the research overall: Specimens from acute and convalescent COVID-19 originated in the United States, Italy and Spain. PBMCs, B-cell-depleted T cells, or T cells provided the cDNA or gDNA that made up the material.

Methods used by the authors: Amplification with reference gene primers provided the estimates of nucleated cell counts. The data were produced by immunoSEQ multiplex PCR, yet TCRdb's version contains in-frame clones alone and is incomplete. V and J calls plus clone size are reproduced from that table; the DNA served to infer D and trimming. The sample lists about 140,000 clones; over 75% were seen once. This CDR3 is 16 amino acids long. Germline V lookup: CDR1 SNHLY, CDR2 FYNNEI. V lost 7 bases and J lost 4; bases outside the gene matches: 12. This TCR derives from a man aged 50-60 years with acute or convalescent COVID-19. The sequenced material came from peripheral blood. The rearrangement links TRBV2 to TRBJ2-1, with 8 bases lining up with TRBD2. Here the CDR3 DNA reads TGTGCCAGCAAACTAGCGGTTAGGAGGGTTTACAATGAGCAGTTCTTC. Translated, it gives CASKLAVRRVYNEQFF.